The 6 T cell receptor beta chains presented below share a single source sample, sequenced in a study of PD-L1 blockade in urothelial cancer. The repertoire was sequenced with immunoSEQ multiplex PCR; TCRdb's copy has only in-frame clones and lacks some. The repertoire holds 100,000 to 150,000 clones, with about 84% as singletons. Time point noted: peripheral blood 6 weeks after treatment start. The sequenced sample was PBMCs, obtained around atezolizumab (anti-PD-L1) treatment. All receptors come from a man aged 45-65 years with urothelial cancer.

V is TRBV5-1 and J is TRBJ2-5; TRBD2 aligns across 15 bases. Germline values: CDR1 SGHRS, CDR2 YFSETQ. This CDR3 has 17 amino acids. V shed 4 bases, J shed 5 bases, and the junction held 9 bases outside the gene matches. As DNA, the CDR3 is TGCGCCAGCAGCAGAGGACTAGCGGGAGGGCCGGGGGAGACCCAGTACTTC. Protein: CASSRGLAGGPGETQYF.

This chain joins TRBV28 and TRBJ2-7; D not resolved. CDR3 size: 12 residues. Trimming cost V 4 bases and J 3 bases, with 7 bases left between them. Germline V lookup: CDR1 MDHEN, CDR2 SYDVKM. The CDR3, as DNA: TGTGCCAGCAGTTCCACCTACTACGAGCAGTACTTC. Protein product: CASSSTYYEQYF.

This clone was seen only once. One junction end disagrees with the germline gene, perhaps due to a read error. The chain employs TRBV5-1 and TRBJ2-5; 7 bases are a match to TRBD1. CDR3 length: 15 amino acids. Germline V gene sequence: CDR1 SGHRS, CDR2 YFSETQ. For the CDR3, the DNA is TGTGCCAGCAGCTCGACAGGGAGCGTAAAAGAGACCCAGTACTTC. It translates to CASSSTGSVKETQYF.

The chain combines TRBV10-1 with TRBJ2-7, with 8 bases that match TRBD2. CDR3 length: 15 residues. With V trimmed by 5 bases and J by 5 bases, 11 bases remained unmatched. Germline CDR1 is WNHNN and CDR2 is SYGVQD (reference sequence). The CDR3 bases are TGCGCCAGCAGTCGAAGGGCCGGGGGGGCCCACGAGCAGTACTTC. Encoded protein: CASSRRAGGAHEQYF.

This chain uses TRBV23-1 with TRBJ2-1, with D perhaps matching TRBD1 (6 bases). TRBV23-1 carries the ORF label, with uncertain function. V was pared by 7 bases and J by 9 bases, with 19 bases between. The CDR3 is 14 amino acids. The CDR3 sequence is CASTGAGDMSEQFF. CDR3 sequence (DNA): TGCGCCAGCACGGGCGCAGGGGATATGAGTGAGCAGTTCTTC.

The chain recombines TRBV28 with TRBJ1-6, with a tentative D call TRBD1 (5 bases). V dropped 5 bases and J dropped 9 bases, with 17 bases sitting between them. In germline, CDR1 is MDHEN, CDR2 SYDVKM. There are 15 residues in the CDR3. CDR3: CASSAGLETGSPLHF. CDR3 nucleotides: TGTGCCAGCAGTGCGGGACTCGAGACGGGTTCACCCCTCCACTTT.